In its sample, the clone carrying this T cell receptor beta chain was seen a few times. Its target is not known. The data stem from a study of cytomegalovirus exposure and HLA in healthy donors. Study outcomes and limitations: Analysis was carried out at a later point, and it linked a missense DCLRE1C variant to TCR beta V- and J-gene trimming.

The primer mix had 60 Vbeta and 13 Jbeta primers. Measured with immunoSEQ multiplex PCR; TCRdb has only the in-frame clones, and not every one. The table lists roughly 150,000 clones, 75% to 90% of them singletons, with about 4% in the top ten. Germline CDR1 MNHNY, CDR2 SVGAGI (reference sequence). V lost 4 bases and J lost 7; bases outside the gene matches: 11. The CDR3 contains 16 residues. The material sequenced was PBMCs. This clonotype was sampled from a man aged 50 to 59 in good health and CMV-seropositive. The rearrangement uses TRBV6-6 and TRBJ2-7; 12 nucleotides match TRBD2. CDR3 nucleotide sequence: TGTGCCAGCAGTTCCACTGGACTAGCGGGACGTTGGGAGCAGTACTTC. Its translation is CASSSTGLAGRWEQYF.